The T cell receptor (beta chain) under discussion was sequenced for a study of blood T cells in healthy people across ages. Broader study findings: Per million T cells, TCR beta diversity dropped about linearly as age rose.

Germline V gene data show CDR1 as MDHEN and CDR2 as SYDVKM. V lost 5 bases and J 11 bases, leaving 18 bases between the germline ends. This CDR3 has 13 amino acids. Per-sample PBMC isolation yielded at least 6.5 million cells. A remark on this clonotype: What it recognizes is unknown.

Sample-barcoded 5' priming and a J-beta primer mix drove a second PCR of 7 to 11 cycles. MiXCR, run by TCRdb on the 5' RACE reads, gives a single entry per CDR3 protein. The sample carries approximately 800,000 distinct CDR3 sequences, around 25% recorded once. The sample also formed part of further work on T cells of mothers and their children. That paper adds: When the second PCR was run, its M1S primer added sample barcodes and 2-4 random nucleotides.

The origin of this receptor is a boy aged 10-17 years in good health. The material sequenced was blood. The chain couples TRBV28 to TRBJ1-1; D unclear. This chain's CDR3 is CASSIRTGPKAFF. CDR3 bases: TGTGCCAGCAGTATCCGGACGGGCCCGAAGGCTTTCTTT. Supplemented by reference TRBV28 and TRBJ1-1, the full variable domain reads DVKVTQSSRYLVKRTGEKVFLECVQDMDHENMFWYRQDPGLGLRLIYFSYDVKMKEKGDIPEGYSVSREKKERFSLILESASTNQTSMYLCASSIRTGPKAFFGQGTRLTVV.